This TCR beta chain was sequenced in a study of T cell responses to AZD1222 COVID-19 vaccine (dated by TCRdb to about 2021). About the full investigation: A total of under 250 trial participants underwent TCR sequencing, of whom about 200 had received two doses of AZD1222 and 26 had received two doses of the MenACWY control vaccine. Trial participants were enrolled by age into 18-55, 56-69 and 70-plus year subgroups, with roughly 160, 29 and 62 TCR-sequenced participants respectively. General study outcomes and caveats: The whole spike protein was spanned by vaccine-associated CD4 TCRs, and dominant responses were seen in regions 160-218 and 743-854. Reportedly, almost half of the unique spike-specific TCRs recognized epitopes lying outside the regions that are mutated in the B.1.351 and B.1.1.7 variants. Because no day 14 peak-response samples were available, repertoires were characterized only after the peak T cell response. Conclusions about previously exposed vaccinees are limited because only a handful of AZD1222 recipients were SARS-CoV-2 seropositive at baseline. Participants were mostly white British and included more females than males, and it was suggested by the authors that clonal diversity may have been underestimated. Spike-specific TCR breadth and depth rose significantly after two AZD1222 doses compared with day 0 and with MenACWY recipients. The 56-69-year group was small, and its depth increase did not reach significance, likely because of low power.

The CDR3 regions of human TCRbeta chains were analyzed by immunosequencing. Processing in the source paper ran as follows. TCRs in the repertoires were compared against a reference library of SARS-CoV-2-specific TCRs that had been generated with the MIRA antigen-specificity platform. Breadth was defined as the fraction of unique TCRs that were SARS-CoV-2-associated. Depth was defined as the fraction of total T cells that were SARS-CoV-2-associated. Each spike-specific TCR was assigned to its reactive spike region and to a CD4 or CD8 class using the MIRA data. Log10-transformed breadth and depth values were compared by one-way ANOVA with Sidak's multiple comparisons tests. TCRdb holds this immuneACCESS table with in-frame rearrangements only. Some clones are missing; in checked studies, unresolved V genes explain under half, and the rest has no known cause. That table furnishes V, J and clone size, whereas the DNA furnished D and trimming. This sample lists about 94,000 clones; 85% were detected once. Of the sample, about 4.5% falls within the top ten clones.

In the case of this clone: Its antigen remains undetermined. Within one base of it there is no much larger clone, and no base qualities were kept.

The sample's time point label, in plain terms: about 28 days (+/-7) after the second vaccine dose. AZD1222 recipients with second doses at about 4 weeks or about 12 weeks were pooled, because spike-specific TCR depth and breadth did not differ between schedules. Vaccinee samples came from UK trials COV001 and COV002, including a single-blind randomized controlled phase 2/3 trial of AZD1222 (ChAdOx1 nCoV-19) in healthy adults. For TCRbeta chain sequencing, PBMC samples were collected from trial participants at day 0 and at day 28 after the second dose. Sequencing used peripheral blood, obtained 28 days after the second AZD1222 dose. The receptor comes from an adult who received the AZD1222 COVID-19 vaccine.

The CDR3 corresponds to CASRFKASVPNEQFF. The nucleotides read TGTGCCAGCAGGTTCAAGGCGTCTGTCCCCAATGAGCAGTTCTTC. The chain links TRBV7-8 with TRBJ2-1; no D gene call is confident. Via the germline V gene, CDR1 is SGHVS and CDR2 FQNEAQ. V drops 6 bases and J drops 6 bases, leaving 18 bases in between. From the cysteine through the phenylalanine, the CDR3 covers 15 amino acids. The DNA shown is the 45-base CDR3, in frame from base 1.